Presented here are 20 T cell receptor beta chains from one specimen sequenced in a study of blood T cell repertoires in COVID-19. The protocol was immunoSEQ multiplex PCR, while the TCRdb copy is restricted to in-frame clones and leaves out a portion. The data show nearly 110,000 clones, just over 90% seen once. The sample was peripheral blood. The receptors come from a woman under 40 with acute or convalescent COVID-19.

The chain is built from TRBV5-5 and TRBJ1-1; no firm D call. Deletions cut 1 base from V and 4 bases from J, with 8 bases between. From germline, CDR1 is SGHKS and CDR2 YYEKEE (reference sequence). This CDR3 has 13 amino acids. This CDR3 reads CASSLSPGTEAFF. For the CDR3, the DNA is TGTGCCAGCAGCTTGTCGCCGGGCACTGAAGCTTTCTTT.

This clone was detected a few times. The chain is built from TRBV4-3 and TRBJ1-1; 8 positions match TRBD1. This CDR3 region has 18 residues. Trimming at V came to 2 bases and at J to 0 bases, leaving 11 bases not matched to a gene. CDR1 and CDR2 from the germline V gene are LGHNA and YSLEER. In nucleotides, the CDR3 is TGCGCCAGCAGCCAATTCTTAACAGGGGGAATGGTGAACACTGAAGCTTTCTTT. It translates to CASSQFLTGGMVNTEAFF.

This chain connects TRBV28 to TRBJ2-1; 8 nucleotides agree with TRBD2. The CDR3 loop spans 16 amino acids. The germline CDR1 and CDR2 sequences are MDHEN and SYDVKM. V gave up 2 bases and J gave up 9 bases; unmatched junction bases: 12. The CDR3 loop is CASSLIGREGLGEQFF. The CDR3 nucleotides are TGTGCCAGCAGTTTAATCGGACGGGAGGGCCTCGGTGAGCAGTTCTTC.

This sequence joins TRBV28 and TRBJ1-2; TRBD1 agrees at 10 bases. The CDR3 is 16 residues long. V shed 2 bases and J 5 bases; nucleotides not matched to a gene: 8. Germline CDR1 and CDR2: MDHEN and SYDVKM. The CDR3 spells CASSLNPGQGIYGYTF. CDR3 in DNA: TGTGCCAGCAGTTTAAATCCGGGACAGGGGATATATGGCTACACCTTC.

The V and J genes are TRBV12-3 or TRBV12-4 and TRBJ2-7; D ambiguous. The CDR3 consists of 12 residues. Trimming shortened V by 6 bases and J by 4 bases, and 10 bases separated the two germline ends. The CDR3 DNA sequence: TGTGCCAGCAGCCTAGTCCCTTACGAGCAGTACTTC. It specifies CASSLVPYEQYF.

The chain employs TRBV11-2 and TRBJ1-4; D may be TRBD1 (6 bases). V lost 5 bases and J lost 7, with 17 bases in between. The CDR3 sequence is 15 residues long. Germline values: CDR1 SGHAT, CDR2 FQNNGV. CDR3 nucleotides: TGTGCCAGCAGCCCTGGGGGCGCGGTGGTTGAAAAACTGTTTTTT. Its translation is CASSPGGAVVEKLFF.

V is TRBV19 and J is TRBJ1-5; 8 bases align to TRBD1. CDR1 is LNHDA and CDR2 is SQIVND in the germline V gene (reference sequence). This CDR3 has 15 residues. With V trimmed by 6 bases and J by 0 bases, 4 bases remained unmatched. The CDR3 region has the DNA TGTGCCAGTAGGGAGACAGGGGTTAGCAATCAGCCCCAGCATTTT. This translates into CASRETGVSNQPQHF.

The gene calls are TRBV30 and TRBJ1-1, with no clear D. Trimming removed 4 bases from V and 1 base from J, with 10 bases in between. Germline assignment: CDR1 GTSNPN and CDR2 SVGIG (reference sequence). This CDR3 region has 13 residues. The CDR3 DNA reads TGTGCCTGGAAACTAGGTAGGAACACTGAAGCTTTCTTT. It specifies CAWKLGRNTEAFF.

The chain combines TRBV7-8 with TRBJ2-5, with D perhaps matching TRBD2 (5 bases). The CDR3 extends over 15 amino acids. Germline V gene data show CDR1 as SGHVS and CDR2 as FQNEAQ. Trimming cost V 5 bases and J 2 bases, with 15 bases left between them. The CDR3 DNA sequence: TGTGCCAGCAGCCCTAAGGCTAGCTGGCAAGAGACCCAGTACTTC. Protein: CASSPKASWQETQYF. The full variable domain, with the rest looked up from reference TRBV7-8 and TRBJ2-5, is GAGVSQSPRYKVAKRGQDVALRCDPISGHVSLFWYQQALGQGPEFLTYFQNEAQLDKSGLPSDRFFAERPEGSVSTLKIQRTQQEDSAVYLCASSPKASWQETQYFGPGTRLLVL.

The chain joins TRBV5-5 to TRBJ2-5; TRBD1 matches 8 bases. After removal of 3 bases from V and 5 bases from J, the junction contained 6 bases not matched to a gene. Looked up from germline, CDR1 is SGHKS and CDR2 is YYEKEE (reference sequence). The CDR3 consists of 14 residues. CDR3 DNA sequence: TGTGCCAGCAGCTCAGGACAGGGTTGGGAGACCCAGTACTTC. Protein product: CASSSGQGWETQYF. Full variable domain (rest looked up from reference TRBV5-5 and TRBJ2-5): DAGVTQSPTHLIKTRGQQVTLRCSPISGHKSVSWYQQVLGQGPQFIFQYYEKEERGRGNFPDRFSARQFPNYSSELNVNALLLGDSALYLCASSSGQGWETQYFGPGTRLLVL.

This clone turned up a few times. This chain connects TRBV5-1 to TRBJ2-5; 7 bases align to TRBD1. Trimming removed 8 bases from V and 2 bases from J; junction bases left unmatched: 9. The CDR3 sequence is 14 residues long. CDR1 is SGHRS and CDR2 is YFSETQ in the germline V gene. CDR3 residues: CASAPGQAQETQYF. In DNA, the CDR3 is TGCGCCAGTGCCCCCGGACAGGCACAAGAGACCCAGTACTTC.

The chain combines TRBV6-2 or TRBV6-3 with TRBJ1-1; D is perhaps TRBD1 (5 bases). The CDR3 contains 14 residues. V shed 5 bases and J shed 1 base, with 11 bases lying between them. In germline, CDR1 is MNHEY, CDR2 SVGEGT. The CDR3 region is CASSDRIGNTEAFF. The CDR3 DNA reads as TGTGCCAGCAGTGACAGAATAGGGAACACTGAAGCTTTCTTT.

J is TRBJ1-5 and V is TRBV23-1, with 10 nucleotides matching TRBD1. TRBV23-1 is labeled an ORF, and its function is uncertain. With V trimmed by 3 bases and J by 4 bases, 12 bases remained unmatched. This CDR3 spans 18 amino acids. DNA for the CDR3: TGCGCCAGCAGTCAGTCGAGCCGGGACAGGGGTTGGAATCAGCCCCAGCATTTT. It codes for CASSQSSRDRGWNQPQHF.

The chain employs TRBV7-6 and TRBJ1-1; D remains ambiguous. V shed 3 bases and J shed 6 bases, with 17 bases lying between them. Germline V CDR1 and CDR2: SGHVS, FNYEAQ. The CDR3 has 15 amino acids. This CDR3 reads CASSLLDGNSAEAFF. In DNA, the CDR3 is TGTGCCAGCAGCTTGCTTGACGGGAATAGCGCTGAAGCTTTCTTT.

V is TRBV9 and J is TRBJ1-2; 7 nucleotides align to TRBD1. Looked up from germline, CDR1 is SGDLS and CDR2 is YYNGEE. V dropped 4 bases and J dropped 2; count of bases not matched to a gene: 5. CDR3 length: 14 amino acids. DNA for the CDR3: TGTGCCAGCAGCAGACAGGGTCTGAACTATGGCTACACCTTC. Translated: CASSRQGLNYGYTF. The full variable domain, its missing parts supplied by reference TRBV9 and TRBJ1-2, is DSGVTQTPKHLITATGQRVTLRCSPRSGDLSVYWYQQSLDQGLQFLIQYYNGEERAKGNILERFSAQQFPDLHSELNLSSLELGDSALYFCASSRQGLNYGYTFGSGTRLTVV.

The V and J genes are TRBV20-1 and TRBJ2-7, with 9 bases aligning to TRBD1. The germline V gene has CDR1 DFQATT and CDR2 SNEGSKA (reference sequence). The CDR3 covers 14 residues. J was trimmed by 5 bases and V by 3 bases; bases with no gene match: 8. The CDR3 protein is CSASRQGVDNEQYF. Written as DNA, the CDR3 is TGCAGTGCTAGTCGACAGGGGGTCGACAACGAGCAGTACTTC.

This CDR3 reads CASSLELRGTEAFF. The CDR3 nucleotides read TGTGCCAGCAGCTTAGAATTACGGGGCACTGAAGCTTTCTTT. The chain combines TRBV11-2 with TRBJ1-1; D is unclear. The V gene's germline CDR1 is SGHAT and CDR2 FQNNGV. The CDR3 has 14 residues. The V end was cut by 0 bases, the J end by 4 bases, with 9 bases between.

This chain's CDR3 is CASTQRRETQYF. The CDR3 DNA follows: TGTGCCAGCACCCAACGGCGGGAGACCCAGTACTTC. V usage is TRBV6-5 and J usage is TRBJ2-5, with D uncertain. Germline CDR1 is MNHEY and CDR2 is SVGAGI. Trimming removed 7 bases from V and 5 bases from J, with 11 bases in between. CDR3 size: 12 residues.

The rearrangement uses TRBV28 and TRBJ1-2; D might be TRBD1 (6 bases). V lost 7 bases to trimming and J lost 4 bases, with 10 bases between them. CDR3 length equals 12 residues. CDR1 is MDHEN, CDR2 SYDVKM, per germline. This CDR3 reads CASTGVSYGYTF. For the CDR3, the DNA is TGTGCCAGCACAGGGGTAAGCTATGGCTACACCTTC.

The CDR3 is CASSQNLDSQPQHF. CDR3 DNA sequence: TGTGCCAGCAGCCAAAATTTGGACAGTCAGCCCCAGCATTTT. The chain is built from TRBV3-1 (or the pseudogene TRBV3-2) and TRBJ1-5; tentative D call: TRBD1 (6 bases). This CDR3 spans 14 amino acids. Germline CDR1 is LGHDT and CDR2 is YNNKEL (reference sequence). Trimming took 2 bases from V and 6 from J, leaving 11 bases between them.